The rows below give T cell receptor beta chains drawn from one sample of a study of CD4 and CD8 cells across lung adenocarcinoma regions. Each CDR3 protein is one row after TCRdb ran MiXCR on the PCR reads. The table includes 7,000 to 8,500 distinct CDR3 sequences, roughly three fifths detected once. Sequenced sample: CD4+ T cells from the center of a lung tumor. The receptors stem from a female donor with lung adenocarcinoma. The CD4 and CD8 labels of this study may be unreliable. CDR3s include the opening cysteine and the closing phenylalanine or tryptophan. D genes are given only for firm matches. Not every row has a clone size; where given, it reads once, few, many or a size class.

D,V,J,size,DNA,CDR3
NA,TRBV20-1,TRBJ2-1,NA,TGCAGTGCTAGAGCTATCTTCCTAGCCTCAGGAAATGAGCAGTTCTTC,CSARAIFLASGNEQFF
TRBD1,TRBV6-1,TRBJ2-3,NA,TGTGCCAGCAGTGAAGCCGGGTACAGGGGGGATACGCAGTATTTT,CASSEAGYRGDTQYF
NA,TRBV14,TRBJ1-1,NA,TGTGCCAGCAAAAATATTATGAACACTGAAGCTTTCTTT,CASKNIMNTEAFF
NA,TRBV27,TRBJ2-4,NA,TGTGCCAGCAGTCCACGGGACAAGAGGGCTCAGTACTTC,CASSPRDKRAQYF
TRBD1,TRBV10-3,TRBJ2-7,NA,TGTGCCACGACGGTTAGGACAGGCACCAACAATGAGCAGTACTTC,CATTVRTGTNNEQYF
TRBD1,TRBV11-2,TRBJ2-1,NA,TGTGCCAGCAGCCCCCGACAGGGGGCAAGGTACAATGAGCAGTTCTTC,CASSPRQGARYNEQFF
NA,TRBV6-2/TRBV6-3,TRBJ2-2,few,TGTGCCAGCAGTTACCTCCAAGGAGGTTCCAACACCGGGGAGCTGTTTTTT,CASSYLQGGSNTGELFF
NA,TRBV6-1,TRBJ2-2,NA,TGTGCCAGCAGAAAGGTGGGGGGACCCGGGGAGCTGTTTTTT,CASRKVGGPGELFF
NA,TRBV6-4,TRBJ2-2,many,TGTGCCAGCAGTGCCGGAGACACCGGGGAGCTGTTTTTT,CASSAGDTGELFF
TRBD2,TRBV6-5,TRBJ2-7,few,TGTGCCAGCAGTTACATTATAGCGGGAGGGTACGAGCAGTACTTC,CASSYIIAGGYEQYF
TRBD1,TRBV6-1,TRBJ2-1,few,TGTGCCAGCACCCTCTCGTCGACAGGGGGCAAGACCCAGTTCTTC,CASTLSSTGGKTQFF
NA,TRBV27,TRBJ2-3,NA,TGTGCCAGCAGTGCCCGAGGGGGGGGTGGCACAGATACCCAGTATTTT,CASSARGGGGTDTQYF
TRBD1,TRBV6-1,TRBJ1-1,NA,TGTGCCAGCAGTGAGTACAGGGGCACTGAAGCTTTCTTT,CASSEYRGTEAFF
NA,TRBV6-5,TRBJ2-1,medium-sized,TGTGCCAGCAGTTACCGGGACAATGAGCAGTTCTTC,CASSYRDNEQFF
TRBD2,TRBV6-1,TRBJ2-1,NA,TGTGCCAGCAGCACAACTAGCGTGGTTGAGCAGTTCTTC,CASSTTSVVEQFF
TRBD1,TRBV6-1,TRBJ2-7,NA,TGTGCCAGCAGTCGCCGGGACAGGAGCTCCTACGAGCAGTACTTC,CASSRRDRSSYEQYF
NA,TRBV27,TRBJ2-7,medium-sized,TGTGCCAGCAGTTTAGGGAGAAACTACGAGCAGTACTTC,CASSLGRNYEQYF
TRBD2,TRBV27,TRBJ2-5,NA,TGTGCCAGCAGTCAACTAGCGGGAGGGCAGGAGACCCAGTACTTC,CASSQLAGGQETQYF
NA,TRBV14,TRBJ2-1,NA,TGTGCCAGCAGCCAATTGGCCACAGGGCTAGGAGTCAATGAGCAGTTCTTC,CASSQLATGLGVNEQFF
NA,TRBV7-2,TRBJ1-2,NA,TGTGCCAGCAGCCAAGGCCTCGGAGGAGGCTACACCTTC,CASSQGLGGGYTF
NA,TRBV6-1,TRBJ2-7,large,TGTGCCAGCAGTGAATTAACCCTAGCGTGGTACGAGCAGTACTTC,CASSELTLAWYEQYF
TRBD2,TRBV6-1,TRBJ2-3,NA,TGTGCCAGCAGCCGGGGGGGGGCTGGCACAGATACGCAGTATTTT,CASSRGGAGTDTQYF
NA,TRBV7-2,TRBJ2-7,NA,TGTGCCATCGGCTTCAAGGGTGTGAGCCCCGATGAGCAGTACTTC,CAIGFKGVSPDEQYF
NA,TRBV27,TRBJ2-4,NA,TGTTCCAGGACCAACGGGGGCGGGGACGAAGAGACTCAGTACTTC,CSRTNGGGDEETQYF
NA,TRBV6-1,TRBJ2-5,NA,TGTGCGAGCAGAGTGAGAGGAGAGGCAGATACGCAGTATTTC,CASRVRGEADTQYF
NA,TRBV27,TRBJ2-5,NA,TGTGCCAGGGGCAACGGGGGCGGGGAAGAAAACACCCAGTACTTC,CARGNGGGEENTQYF
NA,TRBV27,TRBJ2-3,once,TGTGCCAGCAGTGTGGGGTTCGGGCAGGGTAGCGCAGATACGCAGTATTTT,CASSVGFGQGSADTQYF
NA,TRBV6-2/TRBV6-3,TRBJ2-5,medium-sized,TGTGCCAGCAGTTACATGACCGCCAAGTCGTCCCAGTACTTC,CASSYMTAKSSQYF
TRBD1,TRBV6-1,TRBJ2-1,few,TGTGCCAGCAGTGGGCCCGGGACAGGGCACAATGAGCAGTTCTTC,CASSGPGTGHNEQFF
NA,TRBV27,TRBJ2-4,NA,TGTGCCAGCACCAACCTCGGCGGTGACGGAAACATCCAGTACTTC,CASTNLGGDGNIQYF
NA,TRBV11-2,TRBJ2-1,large,TGTGCCAGCAGCTCCGGGGGGCATGAGCAGTTCTTC,CASSSGGHEQFF
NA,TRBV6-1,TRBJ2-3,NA,TGTGCCTGCAGGGGCGGTGGGGGCGGCGACCGGGAGACGCAGTATTTC,CACRGGGGGDRETQYF
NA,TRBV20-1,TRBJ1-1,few,TGCAGTGCTAGAGATCGGGGGGGGCCAACTGAAGCTTTCTTT,CSARDRGGPTEAFF
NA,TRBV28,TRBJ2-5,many,TGTGCCAGCAGTCCCAGCCCGGTAACCCAGTACTTC,CASSPSPVTQYF
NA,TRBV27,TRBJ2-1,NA,TGTGCCAGCAGTCCCAGAAGAAATGAGCAGTTCTTC,CASSPRRNEQFF
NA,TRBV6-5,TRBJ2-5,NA,TGTGCCAGCAGTTACTCGGCCGGGGTGAGGGAGACCCAGTACTTC,CASSYSAGVRETQYF
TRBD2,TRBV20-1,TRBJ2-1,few,TGCAGTGCTAGACCCGAGGGGACTAGCGGGAGGAATGAGCAGTTCTTC,CSARPEGTSGRNEQFF
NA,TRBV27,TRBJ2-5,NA,TGTGCCAGCAGTTTGCAGGGAGAGACCCAGTACTTC,CASSLQGETQYF
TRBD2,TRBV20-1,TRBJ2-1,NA,TGCAGTGCTCTCCCTTGGGAGGGCCCGAATGAGCAGTTCTTC,CSALPWEGPNEQFF
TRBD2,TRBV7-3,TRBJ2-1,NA,TGTGCCAGCAGCCCCTCTACTAGCGGGAAAAACAATGAGCAGTTCTTC,CASSPSTSGKNNEQFF
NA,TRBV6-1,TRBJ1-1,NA,TGTGCCAGCAGATCTCTGACAGCCGGGAACACTGAAGCTTTCTTT,CASRSLTAGNTEAFF
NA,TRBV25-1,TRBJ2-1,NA,TGTGCCAGCAGTGAATTTAAGGGGGGCTCCTACAATGAGCAGTTCTTC,CASSEFKGGSYNEQFF
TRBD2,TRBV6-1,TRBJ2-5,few,TGTGCCAGCACCCCGGGGTTAGCGGGGGCGTGGGAGACCCAGTACTTC,CASTPGLAGAWETQYF
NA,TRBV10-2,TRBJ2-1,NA,TGCGCCAGCAGTGAAACACCTCCCCCCGAGCAGTTCTTC,CASSETPPPEQFF
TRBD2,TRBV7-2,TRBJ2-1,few,TGTGCCACTAGAGCGGGAGCTACAACCAATGAGCAGTTCTTC,CATRAGATTNEQFF